This paragraph reports one T cell receptor (beta chain). Its target is not known. V lost 5 bases, J lost 6 bases, and 11 bases stayed unmatched. The V gene's germline CDR1 is MDHEN and CDR2 SYDVKM. The CDR3 length is 17 residues. This entry belongs to a study of T cell responses to AZD1222 COVID-19 vaccine. Study-level points and caveats: Clonal diversity may have been underestimated, and the donors were mostly white British, with more females than males.

Data came from immunoSEQ multiplex PCR; TCRdb stores just in-frame clones and leaves some out. The sample lists under 150,000 clones, more than 85% occurring once. The sample in question was peripheral blood, obtained on day 0 of AZD1222 vaccination. The gene calls are TRBV28 and TRBJ2-1; TRBD2 matches at 12 bases. The TCR comes from an adult in good health. CDR3 region: CASSPYPAGLAGNEQFF. The DNA for the CDR3 is TGTGCCAGCAGTCCATATCCCGCGGGACTAGCGGGCAATGAGCAGTTCTTC.